The sequence of this TCR beta chain was determined in a study of shared clonotypes between healthy human individuals. Terminally differentiated effector memory CD45RA+ cells were left out of the naive CD8 fraction, which was CD45RO-negative and positively selected for CCR7. Study-level points and caveats: Having only a few donors restricted how much genetic and exposure-history diversity was captured.

Measured with immunoSEQ multiplex PCR; TCRdb has only the in-frame clones, and not every one. The sample consists of under 850,000 clones, almost 95% of them appearing once. CDR1 SGHTA and CDR2 FQGNSA come from the germline V gene. The CDR3 is made up of 19 amino acids. The trim removed 1 base at V and 0 bases at J, leaving 13 bases unmatched. On this clone: Its antigen remains unidentified.

The sample taken for sequencing was naive CD8+ T cells sorted from blood. The chain recombines TRBV7-2 with TRBJ2-3; 7 bases agree with TRBD2. The receptor was derived from a man aged 30 to 45 in good health. The CDR3 DNA follows: TGTGCCAGCAGCTTAGAAGGCGGGAGAGAACCTGCTAGCACAGATACGCAGTATTTT. It translates to CASSLEGGREPASTDTQYF.